A selection of T cell receptor beta chains follows, all from one sample in a study of blood T cell repertoires in COVID-19. This table comes from immunoSEQ multiplex PCR, and its TCRdb copy is limited to in-frame clones, with some not included. The sample shows some 180,000 clones, about four fifths of them seen only once. Material for sequencing was peripheral blood. All receptors come from a woman aged 40 to 50 with COVID-19, enrolled during active disease. The CDR3 runs from the conserved cysteine through the conserved F or W. A D gene is named only where the DNA matches it firmly. Rows may omit the clone size; those that give it use once, few, many or a size class.

TRBV7-8	-	TRBD1	TRBJ1-1	TGTGCCAGCAGCTTAGGGTGGCAGGGGGCCACTGAAGCTTTCTTT	CASSLGWQGATEAFF
TRBV3-1/TRBV3-2	-	TRBD1	TRBJ1-6	TGTGCCAGCAGCCAGAGGCCTCCGGGACAGGGGGGAATTTATTCACCCCTCCACTTT	CASSQRPPGQGGIYSPLHF
TRBV11-1	-	-	TRBJ2-5	TGTGCCAGCAGCGCCCGACCGGAAGCGGCAAAAGAGACCCAGTACTTC	CASSARPEAAKETQYF
TRBV7-9	-	TRBD1	TRBJ2-3	TGTGCCAGCAGCTACCGCCGGGACAGGAGCACAGATACGCAGTATTTT	CASSYRRDRSTDTQYF
TRBV6-5	few	-	TRBJ2-7	TGTGCCAGCACCACTGGGGCAGGGGGGTCCTACGAGCAGTACTTC	CASTTGAGGSYEQYF
TRBV3-1/TRBV3-2	-	TRBD2	TRBJ2-3	TGTGCCAGCAGCCACGCCCCACTAGCGGGTGGGACAGATACGCAGTATTTT	CASSHAPLAGGTDTQYF
TRBV10-3	-	-	TRBJ1-5	TGTGCCAACCAGGGTCAGGTTTTTCCCCAGCATTTT	CANQGQVFPQHF
TRBV27	-	TRBD1	TRBJ1-2	TGTGCCAGCAGTTTAACCGGGACAGGGGTCAACTATGGCTACACCTTC	CASSLTGTGVNYGYTF
TRBV18	-	TRBD1	TRBJ2-5	TGTGCCAGCTCACCACCGGACAGGGAAGAGACCCAGTACTTC	CASSPPDREETQYF
TRBV19	-	TRBD2	TRBJ2-1	TGTGCCAGTAGTAAGACTAGCGGGAGGGCCGATAAACTCTTC	CASSKTSGRADKLF
TRBV5-8	-	TRBD1	TRBJ1-1	TGTGCCAGCAGCTCGTACAGGGGAGTGGGCACTGAAGCTTTCTTT	CASSSYRGVGTEAFF
TRBV7-8	few	-	TRBJ2-5	TGTGCCAGCAGCTTAGATTATGATGGTGCGCTGTACTTC	CASSLDYDGALYF
TRBV19	once	-	TRBJ2-1	TGTGCCAGTAGTCGGGCTAGCTCTAAAGTGGATCAGTTCTTC	CASSRASSKVDQFF
TRBV7-2	-	-	TRBJ1-5	TGTGCCAGCAGCTTATCCGTGGCCTTATCACAGCCCCAGCATTTT	CASSLSVALSQPQHF
TRBV6-6	-	-	TRBJ2-1	TGTGCCAGCAGTTACCGCGGGACAGCTGAAAACAATGAGCAGTTCTTC	CASSYRGTAENNEQFF
TRBV24-1	-	-	TRBJ2-1	TGTGCCACCAGTGATTTAGGAGAAGAGCAGTTCTTC	CATSDLGEEQFF
TRBV19	few	-	TRBJ1-1	TGTGCCAGTAGTATGGGGGCCCGAGTTATGAACACTGAAGCTTTCTTT	CASSMGARVMNTEAFF
TRBV7-8	-	-	TRBJ2-1	TGTGCCAGCAGCTTAGGGCAGGGTCAGGGAAGTGAGCAGTTCTTC	CASSLGQGQGSEQFF
TRBV30	-	-	TRBJ1-4	TGTGCCTGGAGTGTACGGGGAGGAGATGAAAAACTGTTTTTT	CAWSVRGGDEKLFF
TRBV29-1	-	TRBD2	TRBJ2-1	TGCAGCGTTGGGGTTGCGGGGGGGCCATCTTGGGCGGAGCAGTTCTTC	CSVGVAGGPSWAEQFF
TRBV19	-	-	TRBJ2-7	TGTGCCAGTAGTGGGACACCTACCTACGAGCAGTACTTC	CASSGTPTYEQYF
TRBV18	-	-	TRBJ2-7	TGTGCCAGCTCATCAAGTTACAGCTCCTACGAGCAGTACTTC	CASSSSYSSYEQYF
TRBV7-8	-	TRBD2	TRBJ2-7	TGTGCCAGCAGCTTGGGGACTAGCGGGAGCTTACTTCGGGACGAGCAGTACTTC	CASSLGTSGSLLRDEQYF
TRBV7-6	few	TRBD1	TRBJ1-1	TGTGCCAGCAGCAAGGCAGGGGGCATAAACACTGAAGCTTTCTTT	CASSKAGGINTEAFF
TRBV2	-	-	TRBJ2-2	TGTGCCAGCAGTTCAAGACTAATAAACACCGGGGAGCTGTTTTTT	CASSSRLINTGELFF
TRBV5-1	-	-	TRBJ1-3	TGCGCCAGCAGCCCGGGGGGGGCGACCGCGTCTGGAAACACCATATATTTT	CASSPGGATASGNTIYF
TRBV18	-	TRBD1	TRBJ2-5	TGTGCCAGCTCACCACCGGGTTCGACAGGGGGGAAAGAGACCCAGTACTTC	CASSPPGSTGGKETQYF
TRBV12-3/TRBV12-4	-	-	TRBJ1-4	TGTGCCAGCAGTTTTCGGCAACAGGAAAAACTGTTTTTT	CASSFRQQEKLFF
TRBV2	-	-	TRBJ2-5	TGTGCCAGCAGTGCTGGACAGTCGATCCAAGAGACCCAGTACTTC	CASSAGQSIQETQYF
TRBV28	-	TRBD1	TRBJ2-3	TGTGCCAGCAGTTCCTCTGGACAGGGCATGGGGACAGATACGCAGTATTTT	CASSSSGQGMGTDTQYF
TRBV29-1	-	TRBD2	TRBJ2-5	TGCAGCGTTGCACTAGCGGGGCTCCAAGAGACCCAGTACTTC	CSVALAGLQETQYF
TRBV6-5	few	-	TRBJ1-1	TGTGCCAGCAGTTACACTACGGGCACTGAAGCTTTCTTT	CASSYTTGTEAFF
TRBV7-8	-	TRBD2	TRBJ2-1	TGTGCCAGCAGCTCCCGGTGGGGGGGTGATGAGCAGTTCTTC	CASSSRWGGDEQFF
TRBV14	-	TRBD1	TRBJ1-5	TGTGCCAGCAGCCCCCCCGGGACAGGGATCAATCAGCCCCAGCATTTT	CASSPPGTGINQPQHF
TRBV7-2	-	-	TRBJ2-2	TGTGCCAGCAGCTGGGAGGATCTTGGCACCGGGGAGCTGTTTTTT	CASSWEDLGTGELFF
TRBV7-9	-	TRBD1	TRBJ2-3	TGTGCCAGCAGCTTTTGGACAGGGGCCACAGATACGCAGTATTTT	CASSFWTGATDTQYF
TRBV12-5	once	-	TRBJ2-1	TGTGCTAGTGGTTTGTCTAGCGATGAGCAGTTCTTC	CASGLSSDEQFF